One sample yielded the 18 T cell receptor beta chains listed below, sequenced in a study of blood T cell repertoires in COVID-19. Clones were read by immunoSEQ multiplex PCR, and TCRdb kept only the in-frame ones, dropping some. Altogether fewer than 300,000 clones are present, 65% to 85% being singletons, with the ten largest covering 5.7%. The material sequenced was peripheral blood. The receptors originated from a man older than 75 with acute or convalescent COVID-19.

This chain uses TRBV19 with TRBJ2-7, with a possible D match to TRBD1 (6 bases). V gave up 5 bases and J gave up 5 bases, with 25 bases separating them. The CDR3 loop spans 17 amino acids. The germline gives CDR1 LNHDA, CDR2 SQIVND (reference sequence). The CDR3 protein is CASSPTPRDGGRNEQYF. DNA of the CDR3: TGTGCCAGTAGTCCCACCCCCCGAGATGGGGGCAGGAACGAGCAGTACTTC.

The rearrangement uses TRBV5-1 and TRBJ2-5, with 10 positions matching TRBD2. V shed 8 bases and J 4 bases; nucleotides not matched to a gene: 14. There are 16 residues in the CDR3. The V gene's germline CDR1 is SGHRS and CDR2 YFSETQ. DNA for the CDR3: TGCGCCAGTAGCGAGGGACTAGCGATCGGTAGAGAGACCCAGTACTTC. It specifies CASSEGLAIGRETQYF.

The rearrangement links TRBV4-1 to TRBJ1-2; D is unresolved. There are 15 residues in the CDR3. V was trimmed by 1 base and J by 8 bases, leaving 17 bases between them. Germline V gene sequence: CDR1 MGHRA, CDR2 YSYEKL. The DNA for the CDR3 is TGCGCCAGCAGCCAAGGAGTTGGGCAGACCCCAGGCTACACCTTC. It yields the protein CASSQGVGQTPGYTF.

The rearrangement joins TRBV19 to TRBJ2-1; 14 bases are a match to TRBD2. CDR1 and CDR2 (germline): LNHDA, SQIVND (reference sequence). V dropped 5 bases and J dropped 7; count of bases not matched to a gene: 7. The CDR3 length is 16 residues. CDR3 coding DNA: TGTGCCAGTAGTGTGACTAGCGGGAGGGCCTTAAATGAGCAGTTCTTC. It specifies CASSVTSGRALNEQFF. The entire variable domain, with the rest obtained from reference TRBV19 and TRBJ2-1, is as follows: DGGITQSPKYLFRKEGQNVTLSCEQNLNHDAMYWYRQDPGQGLRLIYYSQIVNDFQKGDIAEGYSVSREKKESFPLTVTSAQKNPTAFYLCASSVTSGRALNEQFFGPGTRLTVL.

CDR3 in amino acids: CASSLDRGRGDTQYF. CDR3 DNA sequence: TGCGCCAGCAGCTTGGACAGGGGGAGAGGAGATACGCAGTATTTT. The chain is built from TRBV5-1 and TRBJ2-3; 8 nucleotides match TRBD1. Germline CDR1 and CDR2: SGHRS and YFSETQ. V gave up 0 bases and J gave up 5 bases; unmatched junction bases: 5. The CDR3 contains 15 residues.

This clone was seen a single time. The rearrangement links TRBV7-3 to TRBJ2-2; 7 nucleotides align to TRBD2. Unmatched junction bases numbered 3, after V lost 0 bases and J lost 5 bases. The CDR3 loop spans 15 amino acids. Looked up from germline, CDR1 is SGHTA and CDR2 is FQGTGA. CDR3 loop: CASSLTAGVTGELFF. The CDR3, as DNA: TGTGCCAGCAGCTTAACGGCGGGAGTAACCGGGGAGCTGTTTTTT.

The chain recombines TRBV30 with TRBJ1-3, with a weak D call TRBD1 (5 bases). V was shortened by 3 bases and J by 0 bases, with 12 bases between the two germline ends. In germline, CDR1 is GTSNPN, CDR2 SVGIG (reference sequence). This CDR3 is built from 15 residues. The CDR3 DNA is TGTGCCTGGAGGCGGGACTCCTACTCTGGAAACACCATATATTTT. It translates to CAWRRDSYSGNTIYF.

The chain recombines TRBV2 with TRBJ2-2, with a possible D match to TRBD2 (5 bases). Germline-derived CDR1 and CDR2 are SNHLY and FYNNEI. The length of the CDR3 is 14 residues. V lost 2 bases and J 5 bases, leaving 9 bases between the germline ends. CDR3 nucleotides: TGTGCCAGCAGTGAACGACGGGGTACCGGGGAGCTGTTTTTT. This sequence encodes CASSERRGTGELFF.

The chain is built from TRBV10-3 and TRBJ2-1, with 8 bases matching TRBD1. V dropped 7 bases and J dropped 7; count of bases not matched to a gene: 12. The CDR3 has 15 amino acids. From germline, CDR1 is ENHRY and CDR2 SYGVKD. The chain's CDR3 is CAINVGTGAVNEQFF. The CDR3 DNA is TGTGCCATCAACGTTGGGACAGGCGCAGTAAATGAGCAGTTCTTC.

The chain carries TRBV10-3 and TRBJ2-1, with 14 bases aligning to TRBD2. The CDR3 totals 14 residues. The germline CDR1 and CDR2 sequences are ENHRY and SYGVKD. V was clipped by 5 bases and J by 9 bases; unmatched bases: 3. As DNA, the CDR3 is TGTGCCATCAGTAGAGGACTAGCGGGAGGTGAGCAGTTCTTC. This encodes CAISRGLAGGEQFF.

V gene TRBV12-2 combines with J gene TRBJ1-4; the DNA was not used to check the table's D call, TRBD1. TRBV12-2 is marked as a pseudogene. This CDR3 has 17 amino acids. CDR3 amino acids: CASRLPPGQTTNEKLFF. The CDR3 bases are TGTGCAAGTCGCTTACCCCCGGGACAGACAACTAATGAAAAACTGTTTTTT.

The rearrangement links TRBV7-9 to TRBJ2-1; D is perhaps TRBD2 (6 bases). The CDR3 consists of 16 residues. Germline loops: CDR1 SEHNR, CDR2 FQNEAQ (reference sequence). V was trimmed by 5 bases and J by 4 bases, leaving 18 bases between them. The CDR3 is CASSPHSPEGYNEQFF. The CDR3 region has the DNA TGTGCCAGCAGCCCTCACAGTCCGGAGGGTTACAATGAGCAGTTCTTC.

The chain is built from TRBV28 and TRBJ1-4, with D maybe TRBD1 (6 bases). CDR1 is MDHEN and CDR2 is SYDVKM in the germline V gene. V was cut by 7 bases and J by 7 bases, with 19 bases left in between. The CDR3 length is 15 residues. CDR3 protein: CASTKGGAAGEKLFF. For the CDR3, the DNA is TGTGCCAGCACCAAGGGGGGGGCTGCTGGTGAAAAACTGTTTTTT.

This sequence joins TRBV18 and TRBJ1-2; perhaps TRBD1 as D (6 bases). V was cut by 1 base and J by 8 bases, with 17 bases left in between. Germline V gives CDR1 KGHSH, CDR2 LQKENI. The CDR3 length is 15 residues. The CDR3 here is CASSPLGADVQGYTF. For the CDR3, the DNA is TGTGCCAGCTCACCACTGGGGGCCGACGTGCAGGGCTACACCTTC.

This clone came up once. The chain joins TRBV6-1 to TRBJ2-3; 7 bases agree with TRBD1. Looked up from germline, CDR1 is MNHNS and CDR2 is SASEGT. This CDR3 contains 16 residues. Trimming removed 4 bases from V and 0 bases from J; junction bases left unmatched: 7. CDR3 protein: CASSGRQGRSTDTQYF. CDR3 sequence (DNA): TGTGCCAGCAGTGGAAGACAGGGTCGGAGCACAGATACGCAGTATTTT.

The rearrangement links TRBV9 to TRBJ2-7, with D unresolved. V gave up 0 bases and J gave up 5 bases, with 9 bases separating them. The CDR3 spans 13 residues. The germline gives CDR1 SGDLS, CDR2 YYNGEE. DNA of the CDR3: TGTGCCAGCAGCGTAGCCCCTCGGGACGAGCAGTACTTC. Its protein product is CASSVAPRDEQYF.

The chain links TRBV6-5 to TRBJ2-1, with 13 bases fitting TRBD2. The V gene end was trimmed by 6 bases and the J gene end by 5 bases; junction bases not matched to a gene: 4. Per the germline V gene, CDR1 is MNHEY and CDR2 is SVGAGI. This CDR3 contains 15 residues. CDR3 amino acids: CASRPGLAGDNEQFF. The DNA of the CDR3 is TGTGCCAGCAGACCTGGACTAGCGGGGGACAATGAGCAGTTCTTC.

The CDR3 region is CASSLGQGTYGYTF. For the CDR3, the DNA is TGCGCCAGCAGCTTGGGACAGGGGACCTATGGCTACACCTTC. The rearrangement joins TRBV5-1 to TRBJ1-2, with 8 bases identical to TRBD1. The germline gives CDR1 SGHRS, CDR2 YFSETQ. V was clipped by 0 bases and J by 4 bases; unmatched bases: 2. CDR3 length: 14 amino acids.